This entry lists 26 T cell receptor beta chains sequenced from one sample in a study of blood T cell repertoires in COVID-19. The repertoire was sequenced with immunoSEQ multiplex PCR; TCRdb's copy has only in-frame clones and lacks some. Among about 160,000 clones listed, about nine tenths were seen once. Sequencing was done on a sample of peripheral blood. The receptors here all came from a woman aged 70-85 years with acute or convalescent COVID-19.

The chain has TRBV7-8 and TRBJ2-7; 7 bases map to TRBD2. CDR1 and CDR2 from the germline V gene are SGHVS and FQNEAQ. The length of the CDR3 is 17 residues. V lost 1 base to trimming and J lost 2 bases; unmatched junction nucleotides: 11. The CDR3 DNA reads as TGTGCCAGCAGCTTAGGGGTCTCGGGGACTAAAGCCTACGAGCAGTACTTC. Translating gives CASSLGVSGTKAYEQYF.

The chain is built from TRBV27 and TRBJ1-2; 7 bases map to TRBD1. The length of the CDR3 is 15 residues. Germline-derived CDR1 and CDR2 are MNHEY and SMNVEV (reference sequence). Trimming cost V 5 bases and J 5 bases; bases outside gene matches: 11. CDR3 DNA: TGTGCCAGCAGTAGCTACAGGGGCCCTACTTATGGCTACACCTTC. Translating gives CASSSYRGPTYGYTF.

V and J are TRBV11-2 and TRBJ2-1; 7 bases are shared with TRBD1. CDR1 is SGHAT and CDR2 is FQNNGV in the germline V gene. This CDR3 spans 17 amino acids. With 5 bases clipped from V and 6 bases from J, the junction kept 16 bases outside the gene matches. The DNA for the CDR3 is TGTGCCAGCAGCCGGACAGAAAGATCATACAGGGGCAATGAGCAGTTCTTC. Translating it yields CASSRTERSYRGNEQFF.

The gene calls are TRBV19 and TRBJ1-1, with 7 bases aligning to TRBD1. The CDR3 sequence is 15 residues long. CDR1 and CDR2 (germline): LNHDA, SQIVND (reference sequence). The ends lost 9 bases at V and 8 bases at J; junction bases unmatched: 18. Written as DNA, the CDR3 is TGTGCCAGCGAAGCCAGATCGACAGGGACTAGGGAAGCTTTCTTT. Encoded protein: CASEARSTGTREAFF. The variable domain in full, completed from reference TRBV19 and TRBJ1-1, reads DGGITQSPKYLFRKEGQNVTLSCEQNLNHDAMYWYRQDPGQGLRLIYYSQIVNDFQKGDIAEGYSVSREKKESFPLTVTSAQKNPTAFYLCASEARSTGTREAFFGQGTRLTVV.

The rearrangement uses TRBV28 and TRBJ2-7; D ambiguous. The germline V and J ends were trimmed by 3 bases and 5 bases, with 8 bases remaining between them. Germline assignment: CDR1 MDHEN and CDR2 SYDVKM. The CDR3 runs 12 residues. The CDR3 region has the DNA TGTGCCAGCAGTTTTGGCAGGAACGAGCAGTACTTC. Encoded protein: CASSFGRNEQYF. Filled out from reference TRBV28 and TRBJ2-7, the complete variable domain reads DVKVTQSSRYLVKRTGEKVFLECVQDMDHENMFWYRQDPGLGLRLIYFSYDVKMKEKGDIPEGYSVSREKKERFSLILESASTNQTSMYLCASSFGRNEQYFGPGTRLTVT.

The CDR3 DNA is TGCGCCAGCACCGGAGGGTCCCGGTACACCGGGGAGCTGTTTTTT. Translating gives CASTGGSRYTGELFF. The chain joins TRBV5-1 to TRBJ2-2; possibly TRBD2 for D (6 bases). The CDR3 has 15 residues. Trimming took 6 bases from V and 3 from J, leaving 15 bases between them. Germline V gene data show CDR1 as SGHRS and CDR2 as YFSETQ.

This clone was counted between two and nine times. V and J are TRBV6-4 and TRBJ1-5; TRBD1 aligns across 8 bases. V dropped 3 bases and J dropped 3; count of bases not matched to a gene: 7. The germline V gene has CDR1 MRHNA and CDR2 SNTAGT. The CDR3 is 16 residues long. The CDR3 protein is CASSDPAGGNNQPQHF. The CDR3 DNA reads as TGTGCCAGCAGTGATCCGGCAGGGGGCAACAATCAGCCCCAGCATTTT.

This sequence joins TRBV21-1 and TRBJ2-5; TRBD2, as called in the table, went unchecked against the DNA. TRBV21-1 is a listed pseudogene. The CDR3 has 16 amino acids. CDR3 sequence (DNA): TGTGCCAGCAGCAAAGGGGGCGGGAGGGCCGGAGAGACCCAGTACTTC. Its translation is CASSKGGGRAGETQYF.

This chain joins TRBV20-1 and TRBJ2-1, with 9 nucleotides matching TRBD1. The CDR3 loop spans 16 amino acids. Losses at the gene ends were 3 bases for V and 3 bases for J; bases not matched to a gene: 9. CDR1 and CDR2 from the germline V gene are DFQATT and SNEGSKA (reference sequence). The CDR3 bases are TGCAGTGCTAGTGAGGGACAGGGCTTTTACTACAATGAGCAGTTCTTC. Encoded protein: CSASEGQGFYYNEQFF.

In this sample, this clone turned up once. The chain employs TRBV2 and TRBJ1-1; maybe TRBD1 (6 bases). Trimming stripped 6 bases from V and 4 bases from J, with 12 bases between. This CDR3 comprises 13 residues. Germline-derived CDR1 and CDR2 are SNHLY and FYNNEI. CDR3 in amino acids: CASRHRDATEAFF. Here the CDR3 DNA reads TGTGCCAGCAGACACAGGGACGCCACTGAAGCTTTCTTT.

This sequence joins TRBV29-1 and TRBJ1-1, with D uncertain. V dropped 2 bases and J dropped 1 base, with 14 bases sitting between them. The CDR3 runs 15 residues. Per germline, CDR1 SQVTM and CDR2 ANQGSEA. The CDR3 protein is CSVESVTDPNTEAFF. The CDR3 DNA reads as TGCAGCGTTGAATCTGTTACAGACCCGAACACTGAAGCTTTCTTT.

This chain links TRBV9 with TRBJ2-7; 7 nucleotides match TRBD1. The J segment lost 6 bases and the V segment lost 4 bases, leaving 10 bases of the junction unmatched. Germline lookup yields CDR1 SGDLS and CDR2 YYNGEE. CDR3 length: 14 amino acids. DNA for the CDR3: TGTGCCAGCAGCCCTAGACAGGGACGGGGCGAGCAGTACTTC. Residues: CASSPRQGRGEQYF.

This chain connects TRBV2 to TRBJ1-6; 7 bases agree with TRBD1. This CDR3 region has 14 residues. J lost 5 bases, V lost 9 bases, and 7 bases had no gene match. The germline CDR1 and CDR2 sequences are SNHLY and FYNNEI. The CDR3 sequence is CARGQTSHNSPLHF. The CDR3 DNA sequence: TGTGCCAGGGGACAGACGTCCCATAATTCACCCCTCCACTTT.

V gene TRBV7-9 combines with J gene TRBJ2-7, with D tentatively TRBD1 (5 bases). This CDR3 spans 15 amino acids. CDR1 is SEHNR, CDR2 FQNEAQ, per germline (reference sequence). V was pared by 0 bases and J by 2 bases, with 11 bases between. DNA of the CDR3: TGTGCCAGCAGCTTAGCGAACAGGAACCCCTACGAGCAGTACTTC. It is translated as CASSLANRNPYEQYF.

CDR3 residues: CASSRKGGSRGSYNSPLHF. The DNA for the CDR3 is TGTGCCAGCAGTCGGAAGGGAGGCTCGCGCGGCTCCTATAATTCACCCCTCCACTTT. This rearrangement joins TRBV6-6 to TRBJ1-6; D unresolved. The V end lost 5 bases, the J end lost 0 bases, and 20 bases lay between the germline ends. This CDR3 is built from 19 residues. Germline CDR1 reads MNHNY; CDR2 reads SVGAGI (reference sequence).

V gene TRBV18 combines with J gene TRBJ2-7; the D is unclear. This CDR3 is 13 amino acids long. Germline-derived CDR1 and CDR2 are KGHSH and LQKENI. The V and J ends lost 3 bases and 6 bases respectively, with 12 bases between them. As DNA, the CDR3 is TGTGCCAGCTCACCCCCGATGGCTGGCGAGCAGTACTTC. Protein sequence: CASSPPMAGEQYF.

The rearrangement uses TRBV28 and TRBJ2-5; 7 nucleotides align to TRBD1. Germline V gene lookup returns CDR1 MDHEN and CDR2 SYDVKM. After removal of 3 bases from V and 5 bases from J, the junction contained 12 bases not matched to a gene. The CDR3 has 16 residues. CDR3 DNA: TGTGCCAGCAGTTTGTACAGGGGTACTTTTTTGGAGACCCAGTACTTC. Protein product: CASSLYRGTFLETQYF.

V is TRBV29-1 and J is TRBJ2-7; no reliable D call. Germline V lookup: CDR1 SQVTM, CDR2 ANQGSEA. This CDR3 comprises 12 residues. V gave up 3 bases and J gave up 2 bases, with 8 bases separating them. Written as DNA, the CDR3 is TGCAGCGTTGAGGGCTTAGCCTACGAGCAGTACTTC. Translated, it gives CSVEGLAYEQYF.

A word on this clone: At one end the junction does not follow the germline gene, possibly because of a read error. J is TRBJ2-2 and V is TRBV7-7; 8 bases are shared with TRBD2. The length of the CDR3 is 16 residues. Germline CDR1 SSHAT, CDR2 FNYEAQ (reference sequence). The CDR3 region has the DNA TGTGCTAGCAGCCCTAGTAGCGGGATATATACCGGGGAGCTGTTTTTT. Amino acids: CASSPSSGIYTGELFF.

The V call is TRBV15, the J call TRBJ2-3; 9 bases fit TRBD1. Germline CDR1 LNHNV, CDR2 YYDKDF (reference sequence). The CDR3 has 12 residues. The junction had 2 bases not matched to a gene; V was cut back by 9 bases and J by 4 bases. The CDR3 bases are TGTGCCACAGGACAGGGGTCAGATACGCAGTATTTT. This encodes CATGQGSDTQYF. Combining the CDR3 with reference TRBV15 and TRBJ2-3 gives the whole variable domain DAMVIQNPRYQVTQFGKPVTLSCSQTLNHNVMYWYQQKSSQAPKLLFHYYDKDFNNEADTPDNFQSRRPNTSFCFLDIRSPGLGDTAMYLCATGQGSDTQYFGPGTRLTVL.

The chain joins TRBV9 to TRBJ1-2, with 10 bases lining up with TRBD1. The CDR3 is 17 amino acids. The V and J ends lost 3 bases and 3 bases, in that order; junction bases with no gene match: 11. Germline-derived CDR1 and CDR2 are SGDLS and YYNGEE. The DNA for the CDR3 is TGTGCCAGCAGCGCGGCCATGGGGACAGGGGTCGACTATGGCTACACCTTC. Translated, it gives CASSAAMGTGVDYGYTF.

This chain joins TRBV18 and TRBJ1-4; tentatively, D is TRBD1 (6 bases). The V end was cut by 1 base, the J end by 8 bases, with 11 bases between. The CDR3 length is 14 residues. Germline V gene data show CDR1 as KGHSH and CDR2 as LQKENI. The CDR3 DNA sequence: TGTGCCAGCTCACCACGACAGGCCGGAGAAAAACTGTTTTTT. It yields the protein CASSPRQAGEKLFF.

This chain connects TRBV7-9 to TRBJ2-5; TRBD1 might be the D (6 bases). V lost 2 bases, J lost 0 bases, and 10 bases lay in between. CDR1 is SEHNR, CDR2 FQNEAQ, per germline (reference sequence). The CDR3 consists of 15 residues. The CDR3 sequence: CASSLPGTHQETQYF. CDR3 coding DNA: TGTGCCAGCAGCTTACCCGGGACACACCAAGAGACCCAGTACTTC.

This clone showed up just once. The chain couples TRBV10-3 to TRBJ1-6; a weak D match, TRBD1 (6 bases). Germline V gene lookup returns CDR1 ENHRY and CDR2 SYGVKD. V was trimmed by 8 bases and J by 7 bases, leaving 21 bases between them. The CDR3 runs 16 residues. This chain's CDR3 is CAIGPELGQNNSPLHF. The CDR3 coding sequence is TGTGCCATCGGGCCGGAATTAGGACAGAACAATTCACCCCTCCACTTT.

The chain employs TRBV27 and TRBJ1-5, with D tentatively TRBD1 (5 bases). CDR1 is MNHEY and CDR2 is SMNVEV in the germline V gene (reference sequence). V gave up 1 base and J gave up 2 bases, with 15 bases separating them. The CDR3 is 17 amino acids. The CDR3 reads CASSLWEPWGGNQPQHF. The CDR3 DNA sequence: TGTGCCAGCAGTTTATGGGAACCTTGGGGGGGCAATCAGCCCCAGCATTTT.

This clone appeared once. This sequence joins TRBV11-2 and TRBJ2-1; 12 bases fit TRBD2. The germline V gene has CDR1 SGHAT and CDR2 FQNNGV. V was pared by 5 bases and J by 9 bases, with 8 bases of the junction left unmatched. This CDR3 has 15 residues. In DNA form, the CDR3 reads TGTGCCAGCAGCCCTCCTAGCGGGAGGGGCAGTGAGCAGTTCTTC. This translates into CASSPPSGRGSEQFF.